This T cell receptor (beta chain) was identified in a study of T-cell memory formation after mild COVID-19. Notes on the study in general: Balance between CD4 and CD8 was seen in clones contracting day 15 to 85, and a CD4+ lean was seen in later expanders. Specificity for SARS-CoV-2 was not confirmed among the second-wave clones peaking on day 37.

In the case of this clonotype: Its antigen is as yet unknown.

TCRdb analysed the 5' RACE reads with MiXCR anew, one entry per CDR3 protein. Among 450,000 to 650,000 distinct CDR3 sequences listed, about 20% were seen once. The TCR comes from an adult woman who had mild COVID-19 (a few samples of this study predate the infection). Cell type and time point are not known. Sequencing was performed on PBMCs or a T cell subset sorted from them (not recorded which).

This CDR3 reads CATSQGARGDYGYTF. CDR3 bases: TGTGCCACCTCACAGGGGGCGAGGGGGGACTATGGCTACACCTTC. The chain carries TRBV24-1 and TRBJ1-2, with 9 bases identical to TRBD1. Trimming at V came to 9 bases and at J to 3 bases, leaving 10 bases not matched to a gene. CDR1 is KGHDR and CDR2 is SFDVKD in the germline V gene. CDR3 size: 15 residues.